This T cell receptor beta chain was recovered during a study of T cell responses to AZD1222 COVID-19 vaccine. Sequenced by immunoSEQ multiplex PCR; TCRdb stores in-frame clones only, minus some. The data show roughly 180,000 clones, 90% to 95% seen once. With regard to this clone: The antigen is undetermined.

Overall study results and limits: Mostly white British, mostly female donors; authors suggested clonal diversity may be underestimated. Baseline seropositives among AZD1222 recipients totaled only five to seven. Increases in Spike-specific TCR breadth and depth were seen after two AZD1222 doses. Repertoires were obtained only post-peak T cell response.

This sequence was found in an adult who received the AZD1222 COVID-19 vaccine. This sample comprised peripheral blood, obtained 28 days after the second AZD1222 dose.

The CDR3 reads CASATEDYNEQFF. In nucleotides, the CDR3 is TGTGCCAGCGCGACGGAGGACTACAATGAGCAGTTCTTC. This chain links TRBV19 with TRBJ2-1; D might be TRBD2 (5 bases). Germline V lookup: CDR1 LNHDA, CDR2 SQIVND (reference sequence). This CDR3 is built from 13 residues. V lost 9 bases and J lost 3, with 12 bases in between.